The entry below gives a single T cell receptor beta chain sequence along with its context. Antigen specificity is unknown. One end of the junction varies from germline; a read error may be responsible. Primers included in the PCR were 60 Vbeta and 13 Jbeta primers. The assay was immunoSEQ multiplex PCR, and TCRdb's table has in-frame clones only and misses some. The sample includes about 180,000 clones, about four fifths of them seen just once. This entry comes from a study of cytomegalovirus exposure and HLA in healthy donors. Notes on the study in general: Later work associated roughly 15,000 TCR beta sequences with HLA alleles at 0.05 false discovery rate. Rarity marked most TCR sequences, yet some public TCRs occurred in many donors. The listing of 150 to 200 TCR beta chains classed them as cytomegalovirus-associated.

Germline CDR1 SSHAT, CDR2 FNYEAQ (reference sequence). The length of the CDR3 is 13 residues. Healthy people donating bone marrow made up the donors. The specimen sequenced was PBMCs. V and J are TRBV7-7 and TRBJ1-2; 8 positions agree with TRBD1. This clonotype was obtained from a man aged 35-49 years in good health and CMV-seronegative. The CDR3 DNA reads as TGTGCTAGCAGCCGCAGGGGGCGAGGAGGCTACACCTTC. Translation: CASSRRGRGGYTF. The whole variable domain, filled in from reference TRBV7-7 and TRBJ1-2, reads GAGVSQSPRYKVTKRGQDVTLRCDPISSHATLYWYQQALGQGPEFLTYFNYEAQPDKSGLPSDRFSAERPEGSISTLTIQRTEQRDSAMYRCASSRRGRGGYTFGSGTRLTVV.